This note documents a single TCR beta chain sequence. This CDR3 spans 13 amino acids. Only in-frame clones appear in the TCRdb table, and some are missing; sequencing was by immunoSEQ multiplex PCR. The profile shows some 250,000 clones, roughly nine tenths of them singletons. This specimen comes from a study of blood T cell repertoires in COVID-19. For the study at large: Sites across the United States, Italy and Spain contributed samples from acute and convalescent COVID-19. From T cells, B-cell-depleted T cells, or PBMCs came the material, which was cDNA or gDNA.

The receptor's source is a woman aged 25 to 39 with COVID-19, enrolled during active disease. The chain has TRBV21-1 and TRBJ1-1; no check of the table's D call, TRBD1, against the DNA was made. TRBV21-1 is an annotated pseudogene. The material sequenced was peripheral blood. As DNA, the CDR3 is TGTGCCAGCAGCAAAACAGGGGGCACTGAAGCTTTCTTT. It yields the protein CASSKTGGTEAFF.